This T cell receptor beta chain was sequenced in a study of CD8 T cells in ankylosing spondylitis. Study results and caveats: Among TCR beta sequences, a motif of several highly homologous variants appeared characteristic of ankylosing spondylitis blood. Several of the motif variants were reported before in synovial fluid and blood from reactive arthritis. Relatively rare in peripheral blood, disease-linked clones were also CD8+.

Quantitative 5'-RACE with molecular barcodes produced the TCR beta libraries. Each CDR3 protein gets one entry after TCRdb re-called the 5' RACE reads with MiXCR. The sample lists under 950,000 distinct CDR3 sequences, around 19% seen once, with under 20% in the top ten. Points on this clonotype: Antigen specificity is unknown.

CDR3 length: 14 residues. The junction had 8 bases not matched to a gene; V was cut back by 5 bases and J by 7 bases. Germline CDR1 reads MNHNS; CDR2 reads SASEGT. Sequencing was performed on blood, either unsorted or a sorted T cell fraction (not recorded which). This sequence was found in a male donor with ankylosing spondylitis. The chain carries TRBV6-1 and TRBJ2-5, with TRBD2 matching 9 bases. The CDR3 region is CASSPGLALRTQYF. The CDR3 DNA reads TGTGCCAGCAGTCCCGGACTAGCGTTGAGGACCCAGTACTTC.